These T cell receptor beta chains were read from a single sample in a study of blood T cell repertoires in COVID-19. Libraries were prepared by immunoSEQ multiplex PCR; TCRdb keeps only in-frame clonotypes and omits some of them. Here the sample spans 280,000 or so clones, roughly 86% being singletons. Sequenced sample: peripheral blood. These TCRs come from a woman aged 25-40 years who had recovered from COVID-19. CDR3s include the opening cysteine and the closing phenylalanine or tryptophan. A D gene is named only where the DNA matches it firmly. A row's size may be missing; if present it is once, few, many or a size class.

J gene | D gene | CDR3 length | V gene | clone size | CDR3 protein | CDR3 DNA
TRBJ1-1 | TRBD1 | 14 | TRBV19 | NA | CASNFDRGPTEAFF | TGTGCCAGTAACTTCGACAGGGGGCCCACTGAAGCTTTCTTT
TRBJ2-1 | NA | 14 | TRBV6-5 | NA | CASRQGPENNEQFF | TGTGCCAGCAGACAGGGACCAGAAAACAATGAGCAGTTCTTC
TRBJ1-6 | TRBD1 | 13 | TRBV19 | NA | CASSRDRDSPLHF | TGTGCCAGTAGTCGGGACAGGGATTCACCCCTCCACTTT
TRBJ1-1 | TRBD1 | 16 | TRBV28 | NA | CASSPRQGSEYTEAFF | TGTGCCAGCAGTCCCCGACAGGGATCCGAGTACACTGAAGCTTTCTTT
TRBJ2-5 | NA | 16 | TRBV11-3 | once | CASSRGGRTNQETQYF | TGTGCCAGCAGCCGAGGGGGACGGACCAACCAAGAGACCCAGTACTTC
TRBJ1-1 | NA | 17 | TRBV27 | NA | CASSLKLGGGRATEAFF | TGTGCCAGCAGTTTAAAGTTAGGAGGTGGGAGAGCCACTGAAGCTTTCTTT
TRBJ1-1 | NA | 12 | TRBV27 | NA | CASRGENTEAFF | TGTGCCAGCAGGGGAGAGAACACTGAAGCTTTCTTT
TRBJ2-7 | NA | 15 | TRBV28 | once | CATRGRTVTSYEQYF | TGTGCCACGCGGGGTAGGACCGTCACCTCGTACGAGCAGTACTTC
TRBJ2-1 | TRBD2 | 17 | TRBV7-9 | NA | CASSLPLRLARGEEQFF | TGTGCCAGCAGCTTACCGTTGAGACTAGCGAGAGGAGAAGAGCAGTTCTTC
TRBJ1-5 | TRBD1 | 16 | TRBV7-9 | NA | CASSLGPQGKNQPQHF | TGTGCCAGCAGCTTAGGCCCACAGGGGAAAAATCAGCCCCAGCATTTT
TRBJ1-2 | NA | 15 | TRBV7-9 | NA | CASSTSGGDTLGYTF | TGTGCCAGCAGCACTAGCGGGGGAGACACCCTGGGCTACACCTTC
TRBJ1-5 | NA | 14 | TRBV9 | NA | CASSSDPRGQLQHF | TGTGCCAGCAGCTCAGACCCCCGGGGTCAACTCCAGCATTTT
TRBJ1-3 | TRBD1 | 18 | TRBV7-8 | NA | CASSLDRDSPRSGNTIYF | TGTGCCAGCAGCTTAGATAGGGACAGCCCTCGCTCTGGAAACACCATATATTTT
TRBJ2-7 | NA | 13 | TRBV6-5 | NA | CASSTGSLYEQYF | TGTGCCAGCAGTACAGGCAGTCTCTACGAGCAGTACTTC
TRBJ2-2 | NA | 10 | TRBV23-1 | NA | CASQAGELFF | TGCGCCAGCCAGGCCGGGGAGCTGTTTTTT
TRBJ2-1 | NA | 18 | TRBV18 | NA | CASSSTRGPTSSYNEQFF | TGTGCCAGCTCATCAACCAGGGGTCCCACCAGCTCCTACAATGAGCAGTTCTTC
TRBJ1-1 | NA | 14 | TRBV11-2 | NA | CASYLGGADTEAFF | TGTGCCAGCTACCTGGGGGGGGCAGACACTGAAGCTTTCTTT
TRBJ1-1 | NA | 13 | TRBV12-3/TRBV12-4 | NA | CASSWGRNTEAFF | TGTGCCAGCAGCTGGGGGCGTAACACTGAAGCTTTCTTT
TRBJ2-7 | TRBD1 | 15 | TRBV2 | NA | CASRRPGQGAYEQYF | TGTGCCAGCAGGAGACCCGGACAGGGGGCCTACGAGCAGTACTTC
TRBJ2-1 | NA | 13 | TRBV19 | NA | CASTTGFYNEQFF | TGTGCCAGTACGACAGGATTCTACAATGAGCAGTTCTTC